The 31 T cell receptor beta chains in this list originate from one sample, sequenced in a study of blood T cell repertoires in COVID-19. Libraries were prepared by immunoSEQ multiplex PCR; TCRdb keeps only in-frame clonotypes and omits some of them. The profile shows about 59,000 clones, approximately 79% of them singletons. What was sequenced was peripheral blood. Source of these receptors: a man in his 60s with acute or convalescent COVID-19.

The chain links TRBV27 to TRBJ2-7; D is perhaps TRBD1 (6 bases). V lost 6 bases, J lost 4 bases, and 22 bases lay in between. There are 16 residues in the CDR3. The germline CDR1 and CDR2 sequences are MNHEY and SMNVEV (reference sequence). DNA for the CDR3: TGTGCCAGCAGCTCCCTCCAAGGACAGAGCTCTTACGAGCAGTACTTC. Translated: CASSSLQGQSSYEQYF.

This chain links TRBV6-5 with TRBJ2-1, with TRBD2 matching 14 bases. The CDR3 is 15 residues long. Trimming took 6 bases from V and 8 from J; bases not matched to a gene: 6. Germline loops: CDR1 MNHEY, CDR2 SVGAGI. In DNA, the CDR3 is TGTGCCAGCAGCCGATGGACTAGCGGGAGGTATGAGCAGTTCTTC. Translation gives CASSRWTSGRYEQFF.

This chain joins TRBV15 and TRBJ2-2, with D unclear. Looked up from germline, CDR1 is LNHNV and CDR2 is YYDKDF (reference sequence). The CDR3 runs 15 residues. Trimming shortened V by 4 bases and J by 7 bases, and 16 bases separated the two germline ends. This CDR3 is CATSTLQAPSGELFF. Here the CDR3 DNA reads TGTGCCACCAGCACGCTGCAGGCCCCGAGCGGGGAGCTGTTTTTT.

The chain uses TRBV28 and TRBJ2-3; maybe TRBD1 (5 bases). Per the germline V gene, CDR1 is MDHEN and CDR2 is SYDVKM. Trimming left V 3 bases short and J 2 bases short, with 12 bases between. This CDR3 has 15 amino acids. CDR3 nucleotide sequence: TGTGCCAGCAGTTTTTATTACAGGTCCACAGATACGCAGTATTTT. Protein product: CASSFYYRSTDTQYF.

This clone has a single count. This chain joins TRBV6-2 or TRBV6-3 and TRBJ2-1; 11 positions match TRBD2. The V and J ends lost 2 bases and 5 bases, in that order; junction bases with no gene match: 8. Germline V gene sequence: CDR1 MNHEY, CDR2 SVGEGT. The CDR3 is 17 amino acids. The chain's CDR3 is CASSYPPGLAGNNEQFF. The DNA of the CDR3 is TGTGCCAGCAGTTACCCCCCCGGACTAGCGGGTAACAATGAGCAGTTCTTC.

V is TRBV6-5 and J is TRBJ1-2; D gene unclear. This CDR3 is 15 amino acids long. The V gene's germline CDR1 is MNHEY and CDR2 SVGAGI. V was shortened by 0 bases and J by 2 bases, with 10 bases between the two germline ends. The CDR3 loop is CASSYSVSLNYGYTF. The DNA of the CDR3 is TGTGCCAGCAGTTACTCAGTTAGTTTGAACTATGGCTACACCTTC.

This sequence joins TRBV2 and TRBJ2-7; D perhaps matches TRBD1 (5 bases). Germline CDR1 SNHLY, CDR2 FYNNEI. Trimming left V 1 base short and J 2 bases short, with 6 bases between. The CDR3 runs to 13 residues. The CDR3 sequence: CASSEETAYEQYF. Here the CDR3 DNA reads TGTGCCAGCAGTGAAGAGACAGCCTACGAGCAGTACTTC. The complete variable domain, with remaining parts taken from reference TRBV2 and TRBJ2-7, reads EPEVTQTPSHQVTQMGQEVILRCVPISNHLYFYWYRQILGQKVEFLVSFYNNEISEKSEIFDDQFSVERPDGSNFTLKIRSTKLEDSAMYFCASSEETAYEQYFGPGTRLTVT.

This chain uses TRBV10-3 with TRBJ1-2; 8 bases agree with TRBD1. CDR3 size: 14 residues. J lost 5 bases, V lost 8 bases, and 10 bases had no gene match. CDR1 is ENHRY, CDR2 SYGVKD, per germline. Written as DNA, the CDR3 is TGTGCCATCGCCTCTACGGACAGGGAATATGGCTACACCTTC. This codes for CAIASTDREYGYTF.

This chain uses TRBV2 with TRBJ2-7; weak D call: TRBD2 (5 bases). Trimming shortened V by 3 bases and J by 3 bases, and 15 bases separated the two germline ends. The length of the CDR3 is 15 residues. Germline V CDR1 and CDR2: SNHLY, FYNNEI. The chain's CDR3 is CASSERLLGIYEQYF. In DNA, the CDR3 is TGTGCCAGCAGTGAGAGGCTACTAGGGATCTACGAGCAGTACTTC.

The chain combines TRBV2 with TRBJ2-3; TRBD2 agrees at 9 bases. CDR1 is SNHLY, CDR2 FYNNEI, per germline. The CDR3 extends over 16 amino acids. V shed 7 bases, J shed 5 bases, and the junction held 13 bases outside the gene matches. The CDR3 sequence: CASTYDGLALQDTQYF. CDR3 sequence (DNA): TGTGCCAGCACCTACGACGGACTAGCGCTACAAGATACGCAGTATTTT.

The rearrangement uses TRBV2 and TRBJ1-1; D may be TRBD1 (5 bases). CDR1 is SNHLY and CDR2 is FYNNEI in the germline V gene. Trimming took off 5 bases at V and 8 bases at J, with 15 bases between the two ends. This CDR3 contains 13 residues. As DNA, the CDR3 is TGTGCCAGCAGTCTAGACAGCTCCTCCGAAGCTTTCTTT. Translated: CASSLDSSSEAFF.

The J gene is TRBJ1-3, the V gene TRBV29-1, with a weak D call TRBD1 (5 bases). The CDR3 sequence is 12 residues long. V lost 7 bases and J lost 7, with 14 bases in between. Looked up from germline, CDR1 is SQVTM and CDR2 is ANQGSEA. CDR3 DNA sequence: TGCAGCGCAGGGAGCGCCAGCAACACCATATATTTT. It encodes CSAGSASNTIYF.

This clone has more than one count but fewer than ten. This chain links TRBV7-3 with TRBJ2-3; 14 bases agree with TRBD2. V lost 3 bases and J lost 5; bases outside the gene matches: 4. The CDR3 is made up of 16 amino acids. Per the germline V gene, CDR1 is SGHTA and CDR2 is FQGTGA. CDR3 bases: TGTGCCAGCAGCTTGGGACTAGCGGGAGCCGGAGATACGCAGTATTTT. Translation gives CASSLGLAGAGDTQYF.

The V and J genes are TRBV30 and TRBJ1-2; TRBD1 is a possible D gene (5 bases). Germline assignment: CDR1 GTSNPN and CDR2 SVGIG (reference sequence). V shed 2 bases and J shed 7 bases, with 14 bases lying between them. The length of the CDR3 is 13 residues. CDR3 region: CAWSRDLEFGYTF. The CDR3 DNA sequence: TGTGCCTGGAGTCGGGACTTAGAGTTTGGCTACACCTTC. The full variable domain, with the rest looked up from reference TRBV30 and TRBJ1-2, is SQTIHQWPATLVQPVGSPLSLECTVEGTSNPNLYWYRQAAGRGLQLLFYSVGIGQISSEVPQNLSASRPQDRQFILSSKKLLLSDSGFYLCAWSRDLEFGYTFGSGTRLTVV.

The chain joins TRBV11-3 to TRBJ2-1; TRBD2 matches at 13 bases. With V trimmed by 5 bases and J by 9 bases, 13 bases remained unmatched. CDR1 and CDR2 (germline): SGHNT, YENEEA. This CDR3 comprises 17 residues. The CDR3 sequence: CASSPRTSGSDSGEQFF. As DNA, the CDR3 is TGTGCCAGCAGCCCACGGACTAGCGGGAGTGATAGTGGTGAGCAGTTCTTC. Full variable domain (rest looked up from reference TRBV11-3 and TRBJ2-1): EAGVVQSPRYKIIEKKQPVAFWCNPISGHNTLYWYLQNLGQGPELLIRYENEEAVDDSQLPKDRFSAERLKGVDSTLKIQPAELGDSAVYLCASSPRTSGSDSGEQFFGPGTRLTVL.

This sequence joins TRBV28 and TRBJ1-1; TRBD1 might be the D (5 bases). The V and J ends lost 4 bases and 0 bases respectively, with 15 bases between them. Germline values: CDR1 MDHEN, CDR2 SYDVKM. The CDR3 is 16 amino acids. Here the CDR3 DNA reads TGTGCCAGCAGTTCGGCCTGGGGGGGAATGAACACTGAAGCTTTCTTT. Translated: CASSSAWGGMNTEAFF.

This sequence joins TRBV3-1 (or the pseudogene TRBV3-2) and TRBJ2-7; D might be TRBD1 (6 bases). V lost 4 bases and J lost 0, with 13 bases in between. The CDR3 runs 15 residues. Per germline, CDR1 LGHDT and CDR2 YNNKEL (reference sequence). CDR3: CASSLWTVSSYEQYF. The CDR3 DNA is TGTGCCAGCAGCCTTTGGACAGTGAGCTCCTACGAGCAGTACTTC.

The V call is TRBV7-9, the J call TRBJ2-4, with a possible D match to TRBD1 (6 bases). In germline, CDR1 is SEHNR, CDR2 FQNEAQ (reference sequence). There are 14 residues in the CDR3. V lost 3 bases and J 6 bases, leaving 12 bases between the germline ends. The CDR3 DNA is TGTGCCAGCAGCTTCCAAGGGGGAATAAACATTCAGTACTTC. It encodes CASSFQGGINIQYF.

The rearrangement uses TRBV18 and TRBJ2-3; TRBD1 might be the D (6 bases). The CDR3 has 15 residues. Looked up from germline, CDR1 is KGHSH and CDR2 is LQKENI. Trimming took 1 base from V and 5 from J, leaving 13 bases between them. The CDR3 DNA sequence: TGTGCCAGCTCACCACTTCCAGGGGCTGGAGATACGCAGTATTTT. Its protein product is CASSPLPGAGDTQYF.

The rearrangement uses TRBV5-1 and TRBJ2-5, with 7 positions matching TRBD1. The CDR3 is 13 amino acids. Germline CDR1 reads SGHRS; CDR2 reads YFSETQ. Losses at the gene ends were 4 bases for V and 4 bases for J; bases not matched to a gene: 4. The CDR3: CASSRQGRETQYF. The CDR3, as DNA: TGCGCCAGCAGCAGACAGGGACGAGAGACCCAGTACTTC.

The chain combines TRBV15 with TRBJ1-1, with D perhaps TRBD1 (6 bases). Trimming took off 0 bases at V and 10 bases at J, with 12 bases between the two ends. The germline V gene has CDR1 LNHNV and CDR2 YYDKDF (reference sequence). The CDR3 is 13 residues long. CDR3 residues: CATSRDQDRPAFF. The DNA of the CDR3 is TGTGCCACCAGCAGAGATCAAGACAGGCCAGCTTTCTTT.

J is TRBJ2-1 and V is TRBV27; TRBD2 agrees at 9 bases. The V gene's germline CDR1 is MNHEY and CDR2 SMNVEV (reference sequence). This CDR3 comprises 19 residues. After removal of 4 bases from V and 6 bases from J, the junction contained 19 bases not matched to a gene. CDR3 nucleotide sequence: TGTGCCAGCAGTTCCCGACGTTGGGTAGCGGGAGTCATGAGCAATGAGCAGTTCTTC. Translation: CASSSRRWVAGVMSNEQFF.

CDR3: CASSLGQESYEQYF. The CDR3 bases are TGTGCCAGCAGCTTGGGACAGGAGTCCTACGAGCAGTACTTC. V gene TRBV7-2 combines with J gene TRBJ2-7; TRBD1 matches 8 bases. V was pared by 3 bases and J by 1 base, with 2 bases of the junction left unmatched. In germline, CDR1 is SGHTA, CDR2 FQGNSA. The CDR3 loop spans 14 amino acids.

To note about this clone: This CDR3 is also generated by other DNA sequences in the sample. This chain joins TRBV12-3 or TRBV12-4 and TRBJ1-2; weak D call: TRBD1 (5 bases). V was cut by 8 bases and J by 4 bases, with 11 bases left in between. CDR3 length equals 12 residues. CDR3 sequence reads: CASRLGGYGYTF. DNA of the CDR3: TGTGCCAGCCGCCTGGGGGGCTATGGCTACACCTTC.

The gene calls are TRBV27 and TRBJ1-2; 8 positions match TRBD1. V lost 3 bases and J lost 4; bases outside the gene matches: 7. CDR3 size: 15 residues. Germline CDR1 is MNHEY and CDR2 is SMNVEV (reference sequence). The chain's CDR3 is CASSFRGQEFYGYTF. DNA of the CDR3: TGTGCCAGCAGTTTCAGGGGACAGGAATTCTATGGCTACACCTTC.

The chain recombines TRBV6-5 with TRBJ1-5; D not certain. Trimming took off 0 bases at V and 6 bases at J, with 6 bases between the two ends. Germline V gives CDR1 MNHEY, CDR2 SVGAGI. This CDR3 contains 13 residues. The DNA of the CDR3 is TGTGCCAGCAGTTACTCGAGGATTCAGCCCCAGCATTTT. It translates to CASSYSRIQPQHF.

V gene TRBV27 combines with J gene TRBJ2-3; 11 bases fit TRBD2. CDR1 and CDR2 from the germline V gene are MNHEY and SMNVEV (reference sequence). There are 15 residues in the CDR3. Trimming cost V 3 bases and J 4 bases; bases outside gene matches: 3. The CDR3 protein is CASSFLAGGPDTQYF. The CDR3 DNA reads as TGTGCCAGCAGTTTTCTAGCGGGAGGCCCAGATACGCAGTATTTT.

V and J are TRBV13 and TRBJ2-7; D may be TRBD2 (6 bases). The V end was cut by 5 bases, the J end by 5 bases, with 19 bases between. CDR3 size: 15 residues. Germline lookup yields CDR1 PRHDT and CDR2 FYEKMQ (reference sequence). The CDR3 bases are TGTGCCAGCAGCACCTCTGGGGGAGGTACCAACGAGCAGTACTTC. Residues: CASSTSGGGTNEQYF.

In its sample, this clone was seen a few times. V and J are TRBV7-9 and TRBJ1-4; no firm D call. The CDR3 runs 16 residues. The germline V gene has CDR1 SEHNR and CDR2 FQNEAQ (reference sequence). V lost 0 bases, J lost 3 bases, and 11 bases lay in between. The DNA for the CDR3 is TGTGCCAGCAGCTTAGCGCGAGACGGAGCTAATGAAAAACTGTTTTTT. Protein: CASSLARDGANEKLFF.

The rearrangement links TRBV6-6 to TRBJ1-4; D might be TRBD1 (6 bases). Trimming stripped 7 bases from V and 10 bases from J, with 19 bases between. The CDR3 loop spans 14 amino acids. From germline, CDR1 is MNHNY and CDR2 SVGAGI (reference sequence). The CDR3 reads CASTSGGLKGKLFF. DNA for the CDR3: TGTGCCAGCACCTCCGGGGGGCTTAAGGGAAAACTGTTTTTT.

The CDR3 DNA sequence: TGTGCCAGTAGTATGGGACAGCCGGTGAACTATGGCTACACCTTC. Its translation is CASSMGQPVNYGYTF. The J gene is TRBJ1-2, the V gene TRBV19; 7 bases map to TRBD1. The V gene end was trimmed by 3 bases and the J gene end by 2 bases; junction bases not matched to a gene: 6. This CDR3 comprises 15 residues. Germline CDR1 LNHDA, CDR2 SQIVND (reference sequence).